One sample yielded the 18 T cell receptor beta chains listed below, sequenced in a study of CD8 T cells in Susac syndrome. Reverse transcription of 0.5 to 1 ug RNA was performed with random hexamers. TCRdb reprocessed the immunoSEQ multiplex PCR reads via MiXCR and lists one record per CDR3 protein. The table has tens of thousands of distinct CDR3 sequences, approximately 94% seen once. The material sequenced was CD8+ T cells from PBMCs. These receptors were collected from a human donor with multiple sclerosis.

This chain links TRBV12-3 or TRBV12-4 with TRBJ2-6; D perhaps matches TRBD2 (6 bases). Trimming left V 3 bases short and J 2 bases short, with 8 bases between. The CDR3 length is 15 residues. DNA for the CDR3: TGTGCCAGCAGTTTGGAGGGACCTGGGGCCAACGTCCTGACTTTC. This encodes CASSLEGPGANVLTF.

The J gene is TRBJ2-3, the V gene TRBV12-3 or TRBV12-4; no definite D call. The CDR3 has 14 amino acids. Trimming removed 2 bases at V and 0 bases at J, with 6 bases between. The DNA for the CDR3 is TGTGCCAGCAGTTTAAGGCCTAGCACAGATACGCAGTATTTT. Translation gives CASSLRPSTDTQYF.

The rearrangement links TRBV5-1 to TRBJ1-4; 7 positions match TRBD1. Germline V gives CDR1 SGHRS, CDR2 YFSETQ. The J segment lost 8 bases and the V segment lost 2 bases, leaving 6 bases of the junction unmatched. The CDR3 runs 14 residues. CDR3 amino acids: CASSFTGVREKLFF. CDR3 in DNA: TGCGCCAGCAGCTTTACAGGGGTTCGGGAAAAACTGTTTTTT.

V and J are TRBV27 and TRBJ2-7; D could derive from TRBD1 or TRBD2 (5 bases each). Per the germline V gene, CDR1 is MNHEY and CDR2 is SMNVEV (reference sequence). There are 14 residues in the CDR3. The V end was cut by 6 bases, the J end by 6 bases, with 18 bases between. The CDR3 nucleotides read TGTGCCAGCAGCCCTTTGGGGGAGCCGGGCGAGCAGTACTTC. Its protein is CASSPLGEPGEQYF.

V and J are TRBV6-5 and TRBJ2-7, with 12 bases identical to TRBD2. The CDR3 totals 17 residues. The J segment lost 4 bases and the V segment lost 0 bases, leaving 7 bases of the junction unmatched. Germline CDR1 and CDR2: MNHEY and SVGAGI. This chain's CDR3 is CASSYSGTSGPQYEQYF. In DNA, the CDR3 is TGTGCCAGCAGTTACTCGGGGACTAGCGGGCCCCAATACGAGCAGTACTTC.

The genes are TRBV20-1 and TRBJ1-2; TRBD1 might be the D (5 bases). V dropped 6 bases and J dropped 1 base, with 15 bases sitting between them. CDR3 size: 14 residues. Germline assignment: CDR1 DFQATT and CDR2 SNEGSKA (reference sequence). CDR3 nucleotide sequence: TGCAGTGCCCCAAGCAGGGAGGATAACTATGGCTACACCTTC. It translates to CSAPSREDNYGYTF.

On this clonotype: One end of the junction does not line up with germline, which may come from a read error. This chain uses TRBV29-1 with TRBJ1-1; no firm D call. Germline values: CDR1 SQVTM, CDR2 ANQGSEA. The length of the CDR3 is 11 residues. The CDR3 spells CSVQEGPEAFF. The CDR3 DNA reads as TGCAGCGTTCAAGAGGGTCCTGAAGCTTTCTTT.

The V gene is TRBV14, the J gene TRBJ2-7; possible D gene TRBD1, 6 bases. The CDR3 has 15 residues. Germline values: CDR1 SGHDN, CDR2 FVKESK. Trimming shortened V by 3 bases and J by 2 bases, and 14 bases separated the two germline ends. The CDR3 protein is CASSHQGHGPYEQYF. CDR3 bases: TGTGCCAGCAGCCATCAGGGACACGGACCCTACGAGCAGTACTTC.

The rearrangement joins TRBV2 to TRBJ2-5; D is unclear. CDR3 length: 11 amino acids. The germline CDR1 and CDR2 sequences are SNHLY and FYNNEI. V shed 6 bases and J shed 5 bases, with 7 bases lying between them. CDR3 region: CASRTAETQYF. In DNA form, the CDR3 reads TGTGCCAGCAGAACAGCGGAGACCCAGTACTTC.

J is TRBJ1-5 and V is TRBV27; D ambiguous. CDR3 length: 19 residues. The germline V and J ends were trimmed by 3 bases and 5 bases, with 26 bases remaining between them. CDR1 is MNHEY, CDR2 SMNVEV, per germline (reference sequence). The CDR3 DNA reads TGTGCCAGCAGTTTCCTAACAAGAGAGGGCAGGAGCTTCCATCAGCCCCAGCATTTT. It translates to CASSFLTREGRSFHQPQHF.

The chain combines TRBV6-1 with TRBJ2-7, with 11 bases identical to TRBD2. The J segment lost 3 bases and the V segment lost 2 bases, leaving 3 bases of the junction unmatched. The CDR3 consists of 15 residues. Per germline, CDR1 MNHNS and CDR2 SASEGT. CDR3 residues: CASSELAGGFYEQYF. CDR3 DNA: TGTGCCAGCAGTGAATTAGCGGGAGGGTTCTACGAGCAGTACTTC.

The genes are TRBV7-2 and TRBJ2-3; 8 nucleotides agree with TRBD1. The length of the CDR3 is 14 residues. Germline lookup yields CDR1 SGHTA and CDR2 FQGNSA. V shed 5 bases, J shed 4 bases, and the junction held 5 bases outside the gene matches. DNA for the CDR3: TGTGCCAGCAGCCAGGGGGCTAGGCCAGATACGCAGTATTTT. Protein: CASSQGARPDTQYF.

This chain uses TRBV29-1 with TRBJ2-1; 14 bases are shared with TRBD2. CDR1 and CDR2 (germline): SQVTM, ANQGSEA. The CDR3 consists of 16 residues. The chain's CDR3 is CRAAFPTSGRVDEQFF. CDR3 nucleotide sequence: TGCAGGGCCGCGTTCCCGACTAGCGGGAGGGTGGATGAGCAGTTCTTC.

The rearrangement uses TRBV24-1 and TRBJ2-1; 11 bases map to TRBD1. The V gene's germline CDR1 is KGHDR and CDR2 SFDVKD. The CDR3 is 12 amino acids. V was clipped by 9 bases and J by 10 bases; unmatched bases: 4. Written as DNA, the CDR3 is TGTGCCACCGGACAGGGGGCGGGCGAGCAGTTCTTC. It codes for CATGQGAGEQFF.

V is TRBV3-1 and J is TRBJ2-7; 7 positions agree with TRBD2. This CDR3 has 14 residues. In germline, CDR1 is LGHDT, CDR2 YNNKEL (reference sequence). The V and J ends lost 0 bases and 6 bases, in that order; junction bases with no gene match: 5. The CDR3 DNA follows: TGTGCCAGCAGCCAAGAGGGAGGGGTCGTCGAGCAGTACTTC. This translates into CASSQEGGVVEQYF.

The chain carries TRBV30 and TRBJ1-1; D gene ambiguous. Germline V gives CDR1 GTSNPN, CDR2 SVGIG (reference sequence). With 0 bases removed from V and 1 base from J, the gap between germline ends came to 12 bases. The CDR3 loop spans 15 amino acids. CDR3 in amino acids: CAWSVLRGRNTEAFF. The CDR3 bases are TGTGCCTGGAGTGTACTCCGGGGAAGGAACACTGAAGCTTTCTTT.

This chain's CDR3 is CASTTDIGGYTF. In DNA, the CDR3 is TGTGCCAGCACTACCGACATCGGGGGCTACACCTTC. The chain recombines TRBV12-3 or TRBV12-4 with TRBJ1-2; D remains unclear. The CDR3 consists of 12 residues. V was shortened by 7 bases and J by 8 bases, with 14 bases between the two germline ends.

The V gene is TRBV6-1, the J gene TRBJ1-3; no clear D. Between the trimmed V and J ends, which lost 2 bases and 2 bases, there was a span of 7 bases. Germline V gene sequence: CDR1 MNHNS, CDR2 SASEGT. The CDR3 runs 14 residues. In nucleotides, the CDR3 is TGTGCCAGCAGTGAATGGGGAACTGGAAACACCATATATTTT. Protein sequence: CASSEWGTGNTIYF.